A selection of T cell receptor beta chains follows, all from one sample in a study of blood T cell repertoires in COVID-19. Produced via immunoSEQ multiplex PCR; TCRdb's table is partial and in-frame only. The sample holds under 100,000 clones; roughly nine tenths are singletons and the top ten take approximately 8.3%. Material for sequencing was peripheral blood. These TCRs come from a young man with acute or convalescent COVID-19. Both conserved end residues are part of each CDR3. The order of the fields is V gene, J gene, CDR3 protein.

TRBV6-5	TRBJ1-5	CASSYSGGNQPQHF
TRBV19	TRBJ2-3	CASSWDFTDTQYF
TRBV5-1	TRBJ2-2	CASSLIAGTNTGELFF
TRBV7-8	TRBJ2-2	CASTGAPDRGFNTGELFF
TRBV2	TRBJ2-7	CASSGGQSTYEQYF
TRBV2	TRBJ1-5	CASSRLNSNQPQHF
TRBV5-1	TRBJ2-5	CASSVGLAEETQYF
TRBV4-3	TRBJ1-2	CASSVRQGASVYGYTF
TRBV19	TRBJ2-5	CASSNRRETQYF
TRBV11-1	TRBJ1-5	CASSSGLHDQPQHF